This T cell receptor (beta chain) was profiled in a study of blood T cell repertoires in COVID-19. Using immunoSEQ multiplex PCR, the repertoire was profiled, and TCRdb retains in-frame clones only, with some absent. This table holds around 300,000 clones, about 89% found once. The CDR3 spans 14 residues. V gave up 4 bases and J gave up 4 bases, with 13 bases separating them. From germline, CDR1 is LGHDT and CDR2 YNNKEL (reference sequence). The chain employs TRBV3-1 (or the pseudogene TRBV3-2) and TRBJ1-2; perhaps TRBD1 as D (5 bases). Sequenced input: PBMCs or T cells enriched from blood (not recorded which). This clonotype was sampled from a woman aged 25 to 39 who had recovered from COVID-19. CDR3 in DNA: TGTGCCAGCAGCCCGGACGGGGGGGGCTATGGCTACACCTTC. Protein: CASSPDGGGYGYTF.